The entry below gives a single T cell receptor beta chain sequence along with its context. Its antigen is still unknown. This sample is drawn from a study of identical twins. The study's findings and limits: The conclusions drew on cross-sectional statistical analysis instead of tracking the same donors. Abundant beta clonotypes from cord blood bore fewer insertions; memory repertoires lacked this pattern. Shared out-of-frame alpha sequences (those common to twins) showed excess low generation probability.

From germline, CDR1 is SGHDT and CDR2 YYEEEE. V dropped 4 bases and J dropped 5; count of bases not matched to a gene: 8. This CDR3 comprises 14 residues. TCRdb re-derived calls from the 5' RACE reads in MiXCR, one entry per CDR3 protein. Here the sample spans fewer than 500,000 distinct CDR3 sequences, more than 13% being singletons. These records were also assigned to another study, of yellow fever vaccine responses in identical twins.

This chain connects TRBV5-6 to TRBJ2-5; 7 bases align to TRBD1. This receptor was taken from a woman between 18 and 30 years old in good health. Sequencing used CD4+ T cells sorted from blood. CDR3 bases: TGTGCCAGCAGCCCCAGAGGGGGCTGGGAGACCCAGTACTTC. Translating gives CASSPRGGWETQYF.